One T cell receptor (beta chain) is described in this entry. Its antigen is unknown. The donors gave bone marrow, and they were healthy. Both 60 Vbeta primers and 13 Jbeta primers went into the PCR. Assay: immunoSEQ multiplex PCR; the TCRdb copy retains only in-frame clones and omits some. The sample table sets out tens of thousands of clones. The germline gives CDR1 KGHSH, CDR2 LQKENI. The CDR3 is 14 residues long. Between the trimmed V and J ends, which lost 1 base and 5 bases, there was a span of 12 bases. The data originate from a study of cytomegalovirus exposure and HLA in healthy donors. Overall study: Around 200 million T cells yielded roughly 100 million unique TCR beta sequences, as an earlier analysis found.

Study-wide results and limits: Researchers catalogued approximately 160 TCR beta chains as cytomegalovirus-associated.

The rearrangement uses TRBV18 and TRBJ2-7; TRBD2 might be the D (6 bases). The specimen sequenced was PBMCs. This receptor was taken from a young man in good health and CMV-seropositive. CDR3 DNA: TGTGCCAGCTCACCACGGGGGGTGGTAGACGAGCAGTACTTC. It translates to CASSPRGVVDEQYF.